These T cell receptor beta chains were read from a single sample in a study of cytomegalovirus exposure and HLA in healthy donors. Sequenced by immunoSEQ multiplex PCR; TCRdb stores in-frame clones only, minus some. Among roughly 170,000 clones, around four fifths were seen once, and the ten largest hold around 4.9%. The sequencing sample was made of PBMCs. The receptors here all came from a girl aged 10-17 years in good health and CMV-seropositive. Each CDR3 is given with its conserved first and last residue. D genes are given only for firm matches. The size of a clone is reported for some rows only, either as once, few or many, or as a class for expanded clones.

j_gene: TRBJ2-1; abundance: .; d_gene: .; v_gene: TRBV11-1; CDR3nt: TGTGCCAGCCGACAGGGGAGGGGAAACTACAATGAGCAGTTCTTC; CDR3aa: CASRQGRGNYNEQFF
j_gene: TRBJ1-2; abundance: .; d_gene: .; v_gene: TRBV10-3; CDR3nt: TGTGCCATCATGTCAGGGTTCAGCTATGGCTACACCTTC; CDR3aa: CAIMSGFSYGYTF
j_gene: TRBJ1-5; abundance: once; d_gene: .; v_gene: TRBV5-6; CDR3nt: TGTGCCAGCAGCTTGGAAAATCCGGGAAGCAATCAGCCCCAGCATTTT; CDR3aa: CASSLENPGSNQPQHF
j_gene: TRBJ1-3; abundance: few; d_gene: .; v_gene: TRBV11-3; CDR3nt: TGTGCCAGCAGCGGTCCCCCGGTTTGGAACACCATATATTTT; CDR3aa: CASSGPPVWNTIYF
j_gene: TRBJ2-3; abundance: .; d_gene: .; v_gene: TRBV10-3; CDR3nt: TGTGCCATCAGTGAGCTAAGAAGCACAGATACGCAGTATTTT; CDR3aa: CAISELRSTDTQYF
j_gene: TRBJ2-5; abundance: .; d_gene: TRBD2; v_gene: TRBV7-6; CDR3nt: TGTGCCAGCAGCTTAGGGATTCTAGCGGGGGGGTTCCAAGAGACCCAGTACTTC; CDR3aa: CASSLGILAGGFQETQYF
j_gene: TRBJ1-1; abundance: .; d_gene: .; v_gene: TRBV15; CDR3nt: TGTGCCACCAGCAGAGATCTCGGCAGGGAGGGGCCTGAAGCTTTCTTT; CDR3aa: CATSRDLGREGPEAFF
j_gene: TRBJ1-2; abundance: few; d_gene: .; v_gene: TRBV10-3; CDR3nt: TGTGCCATCAGTGAGTCCGCCAGGGGAAGACCTAACTATGGCTACACCTTC; CDR3aa: CAISESARGRPNYGYTF
j_gene: TRBJ2-7; abundance: .; d_gene: .; v_gene: TRBV27; CDR3nt: TGTGCCAGCAGTACAAATCCAGGGCACGAGCAGTACTTC; CDR3aa: CASSTNPGHEQYF
j_gene: TRBJ2-3; abundance: .; d_gene: TRBD1; v_gene: TRBV9; CDR3nt: TGTGCCAGCAGCGCCGGACAGGTTGGCACAGATACGCAGTATTTT; CDR3aa: CASSAGQVGTDTQYF
j_gene: TRBJ2-7; abundance: .; d_gene: .; v_gene: TRBV6-6; CDR3nt: TGTGCCAGCAGTTACACCCCGGAGGGTTTAGAGCAGTACTTC; CDR3aa: CASSYTPEGLEQYF
j_gene: TRBJ2-5; abundance: once; d_gene: .; v_gene: TRBV18; CDR3nt: TGTGCCAGCTCACCGGGCCTCCAAGAGACCCAGTACTTC; CDR3aa: CASSPGLQETQYF
j_gene: TRBJ2-3; abundance: .; d_gene: TRBD1; v_gene: TRBV6-1; CDR3nt: TGTGCCAGCAGGAGAAGCCTGGACAGGGCAGATACGCAGTATTTT; CDR3aa: CASRRSLDRADTQYF
j_gene: TRBJ2-3; abundance: .; d_gene: .; v_gene: TRBV5-1; CDR3nt: TGCGCCAGCAGCTTGGAGTCCTACACAGATACGCAGTATTTT; CDR3aa: CASSLESYTDTQYF
j_gene: TRBJ1-4; abundance: .; d_gene: .; v_gene: TRBV30; CDR3nt: TGTGCCTGGAAGGCTGAAGAGGGAAAAAAACTGTTTTTT; CDR3aa: CAWKAEEGKKLFF
j_gene: TRBJ1-1; abundance: .; d_gene: TRBD1; v_gene: TRBV11-3; CDR3nt: TGTGCCAGCAGCCTACAGGGGGCATTCACTGAAGCTTTCTTT; CDR3aa: CASSLQGAFTEAFF